Described below is a single T cell receptor (beta chain) sequence and its context. The CDR3 is made up of 15 amino acids. CDR1 and CDR2 (germline): SGHRS, YFSETQ. Trimming stripped 4 bases from V and 5 bases from J, with 17 bases between. Nominally healthy donors were sampled, though unrecorded immune exposures were likely. In the PCR, 60 Vbeta and 13 Jbeta primers were used. Assay: immunoSEQ multiplex PCR; the TCRdb copy retains only in-frame clones and omits some. The table lists some 130,000 clones, roughly four fifths of them singletons. The data were taken from a study of cytomegalovirus exposure and HLA in healthy donors.

This clonotype was obtained from a woman aged 45-65 years in good health and CMV-seronegative. The chain couples TRBV5-1 to TRBJ2-3; D perhaps matches TRBD2 (6 bases). Input material: PBMCs. CDR3 loop: CASSDGRLVKDTQYF. Written as DNA, the CDR3 is TGCGCCAGCAGCGACGGTCGACTAGTTAAAGATACGCAGTATTTT.